This T cell receptor (beta chain) originates from a study of radiation and T cells in renal cell carcinoma. Notes on the study in general: Irradiated tumors held more dominant CDR3 motifs than control tumors. Compared with controls, irradiated tumors showed greater TCR clonality.

Treatment here: treatment-naive control, cytoreductive nephrectomy. Concerning this clone itself: Antigen: not known.

Measured with immunoSEQ multiplex PCR; TCRdb has only the in-frame clones, and not every one. The sample holds around 17,000 clones; 58% are singletons and the top ten take roughly 10%. The sequence derives from a man aged 40-49 years with renal cell carcinoma. Source: tumor tissue, taken from a patient whose treatment was nephrectomy without radiotherapy.

The CDR3 bases are TGTGCCAGCAGTGACTCACTAGCGGGGGGCACAGATACGCAGTATTTT. Its translation is CASSDSLAGGTDTQYF. The chain carries TRBV6-4 and TRBJ2-3; 11 positions agree with TRBD2. The CDR3 has 16 residues. V lost 0 bases to trimming and J lost 1 base; unmatched junction nucleotides: 0. Germline loops: CDR1 MRHNA, CDR2 SNTAGT.